The sequence of this T cell receptor beta chain was determined in a study of OX40 agonist ivuxolimab in advanced cancers. Study-wide background: Participants, approximately 83% male, averaged approximately 60 years of age, ranging from 23 to 79. Having had anti-PD-1, anti-PD-L1 or anti-CTLA-4 therapy before was allowed, and under 50% had some.

The trim removed 7 bases at V and 8 bases at J, leaving 7 bases unmatched. The germline CDR1 and CDR2 sequences are KGHSY and FQNENV. The CDR3 contains 13 residues. This clone has just one count. Sequenced by immunoSEQ multiplex PCR; TCRdb stores in-frame clones only, minus some. The sample includes under 150,000 clones, approximately 90% of them seen just once. The V and J genes are TRBV16 and TRBJ2-5, with 10 bases that match TRBD2. Sequences were derived from CD4+ or CD8+ T cells sorted from blood, sampled in a trial of the OX40 agonist ivuxolimab. The receptor's source is an adult with an advanced solid tumor such as melanoma, head and neck, liver or kidney cancer. CDR3 bases: TGTGCCAGCACCAATAGACTAGCGGGTACCCAGTACTTC. As protein: CASTNRLAGTQYF.